This TCR beta chain was retrieved from a study of T cell responses to AZD1222 COVID-19 vaccine. This CDR3 region has 13 residues. The germline CDR1 and CDR2 sequences are MGHDK and SYGVNS. V lost 6 bases and J 2 bases, leaving 10 bases between the germline ends. Data came from immunoSEQ multiplex PCR; TCRdb stores just in-frame clones and leaves some out. The data hold about 270,000 clones, with about 94% observed a single time. Sample: peripheral blood, taken 28 days after the second AZD1222 dose. The clonotype was recovered from an adult who received the AZD1222 COVID-19 vaccine. The rearrangement joins TRBV25-1 to TRBJ1-2; tentatively, D is TRBD1 (6 bases). The CDR3, as DNA: TGTGCCAGCAGGGGGGCTTGGAACTATGGCTACACCTTC. Translating it yields CASRGAWNYGYTF.